The next 26 T cell receptor beta chains were all read from a single sample in a study of naive and memory T cell subsets. Two oligonucleotides, mixed equimolar, formed the beta constant-region primer covering TRBC1 and TRBC2. Each CDR3 protein is one row after TCRdb ran MiXCR on the UMI-ligation and nested PCR reads. Of 120,000 to 150,000 distinct CDR3 sequences listed, about a sixth are singletons. The sequencing sample was made of naive CD4+ T cells from blood. The receptor source for this set is a human donor in good health.

This clonotype was picked up a small number of times. This sequence joins TRBV10-1 and TRBJ2-1; D unclear. The length of the CDR3 is 15 residues. Deletions cut 4 bases from V and 5 bases from J, with 15 bases between. Germline values: CDR1 WNHNN, CDR2 SYGVQD (reference sequence). The DNA of the CDR3 is TGCGCCAGCAGTGGAAGGGCCGTAAGTAACAATGAGCAGTTCTTC. It codes for CASSGRAVSNNEQFF.

The rearrangement links TRBV6-5 to TRBJ2-6, with unresolved D. Per the germline V gene, CDR1 is MNHEY and CDR2 is SVGAGI. The V gene lost 2 bases and the J gene lost 0 bases, with 11 bases spanning the gap. This CDR3 has 17 amino acids. This CDR3 is CASSYRAVSSGANVLTF. CDR3 bases: TGTGCCAGCAGTTACCGGGCGGTTAGCTCTGGGGCCAACGTCCTGACTTTC.

The rearrangement links TRBV7-2 to TRBJ2-3, with 8 positions matching TRBD2. From germline, CDR1 is SGHTA and CDR2 FQGNSA. The CDR3 is made up of 15 amino acids. J lost 5 bases, V lost 4 bases, and 8 bases had no gene match. The DNA for the CDR3 is TGTGCCAGCAGCTCGCCGGGAGGGAGTGTAGATACGCAGTATTTT. Protein product: CASSSPGGSVDTQYF.

The rearrangement uses TRBV28 and TRBJ2-7; 7 nucleotides line up with TRBD1. The CDR3 covers 16 residues. Germline V gene sequence: CDR1 MDHEN, CDR2 SYDVKM. V lost 1 base, J lost 6 bases, and 12 bases stayed unmatched. CDR3 sequence reads: CASSLSSPVQGFEQYF. CDR3 bases: TGTGCCAGCAGTTTATCTAGTCCCGTACAGGGGTTCGAGCAGTACTTC.

In this sample, this clonotype turned up a few times. This sequence joins TRBV6-6 and TRBJ1-3, with D possibly matching TRBD1 (5 bases). This CDR3 region has 14 residues. V dropped 5 bases and J dropped 8 bases, with 16 bases sitting between them. Germline V CDR1 and CDR2: MNHNY, SVGAGI (reference sequence). CDR3 region: CASSLNSGVDTIYF. The CDR3 nucleotides are TGTGCCAGCAGTCTCAACTCGGGGGTTGACACCATATATTTT.

Concerning this clonotype itself: Relative to the germline gene, one junction end is altered; a read error may explain this. The V and J genes are TRBV20-1 and TRBJ2-3, with 7 bases aligning to TRBD1. The germline gives CDR1 DFQATT, CDR2 SNEGSKA (reference sequence). The CDR3 covers 15 residues. The CDR3 DNA reads TGCAGCGCTAGACGTCCCGACAGGGCCTCAGATACGCAGTATTTT. This encodes CSARRPDRASDTQYF.

This clonotype was found a few times. The V gene is TRBV28, the J gene TRBJ1-2; D uncertain. Trimming left V 2 bases short and J 12 bases short, with 16 bases between. This CDR3 contains 13 residues. CDR1 and CDR2 (germline): MDHEN, SYDVKM. The CDR3 DNA reads TGTGCCAGCAGTTTAAACCGTGCATTCCAGGACACCTTC. This encodes CASSLNRAFQDTF.

This sequence joins TRBV6-4 and TRBJ2-2; no reliable D call. The germline V and J ends were trimmed by 2 bases and 8 bases, with 6 bases remaining between them. CDR3 length: 12 amino acids. CDR1 is MRHNA, CDR2 SNTAGT, per germline. This CDR3 is CASSDPRGELFF. The CDR3 region has the DNA TGTGCCAGCAGTGACCCCAGGGGGGAGCTGTTTTTT.

The CDR3 sequence: CASSKDTSKEEQYF. In DNA form, the CDR3 reads TGTGCCAGCAGCAAAGACACCTCGAAAGAGGAGCAGTACTTC. The genes are TRBV21-1 and TRBJ2-7. TRBV21-1 is shown as a pseudogene. The CDR3 is 14 residues long.

This clonotype was picked up many times. This sequence joins TRBV20-1 and TRBJ2-4, with D hard to call. The germline V gene has CDR1 DFQATT and CDR2 SNEGSKA (reference sequence). The germline V and J ends were trimmed by 6 bases and 0 bases, with 12 bases remaining between them. The CDR3 consists of 14 residues. The CDR3 nucleotides are TGCAGTGCCCTCGCGACCTCAGCCAAAAACATTCAGTACTTC. Its translation is CSALATSAKNIQYF.

The rearrangement joins TRBV20-1 to TRBJ1-5; tentatively, D is TRBD1 (5 bases). Trimming stripped 3 bases from V and 4 bases from J, with 7 bases between. This CDR3 contains 12 residues. Germline V gives CDR1 DFQATT, CDR2 SNEGSKA (reference sequence). CDR3 loop: CSASQGNQPQHF. For the CDR3, the DNA is TGCAGTGCTAGTCAGGGAAATCAGCCCCAGCATTTT.

This chain joins TRBV29-1 and TRBJ2-1; D may be TRBD2 (6 bases). The CDR3 spans 15 residues. Trimming stripped 0 bases from V and 2 bases from J, with 11 bases between. Looked up from germline, CDR1 is SQVTM and CDR2 is ANQGSEA. CDR3 DNA sequence: TGCAGCGTTGAAGATCTGCCGGGAGCCTACAATGAGCAGTTCTTC. It is translated as CSVEDLPGAYNEQFF.

This clonotype was seen a few times. V usage is TRBV20-1 and J usage is TRBJ2-5, with D unresolved. Germline values: CDR1 DFQATT, CDR2 SNEGSKA (reference sequence). V lost 0 bases and J 1 base, leaving 9 bases between the germline ends. The CDR3 runs to 14 residues. The CDR3 DNA reads TGCAGTGCTAGAGAAAGACGGATCCAAGAGACCCAGTACTTC. Encoded protein: CSARERRIQETQYF.

The gene calls are TRBV7-3 and TRBJ2-6; TRBD1 might be the D (5 bases). Trimming removed 2 bases at V and 4 bases at J, with 9 bases between. The germline V gene has CDR1 SGHTA and CDR2 FQGTGA. CDR3 size: 15 residues. CDR3 in DNA: TGTGCCAGCAGCTTAGCAGGGTGGGGGGCCAACGTCCTGACTTTC. Translated, it gives CASSLAGWGANVLTF.

V gene TRBV18 combines with J gene TRBJ1-2; the D gene is possibly TRBD1 (5 bases). The V gene lost 3 bases and the J gene lost 6 bases, with 17 bases spanning the gap. This CDR3 has 15 residues. Germline V gives CDR1 KGHSH, CDR2 LQKENI. CDR3 protein: CASSPGTGRFDGYTF. The CDR3 DNA sequence: TGTGCCAGCTCACCGGGGACGGGGAGATTCGATGGCTACACCTTC.

The chain recombines TRBV7-2 with TRBJ2-7; D is perhaps TRBD1 (7 bases). Trimming took 8 bases from V and 7 from J, leaving 18 bases between them. This CDR3 is 13 amino acids long. The V gene's germline CDR1 is SGHTA and CDR2 FQGNSA. CDR3 amino acids: CASAAGGPWEQYF. DNA for the CDR3: TGTGCCAGCGCGGCAGGGGGGCCTTGGGAGCAGTACTTC.

This clonotype was seen a handful of times. The V gene is TRBV6-6, the J gene TRBJ2-5; D is undetermined. The CDR3 extends over 12 amino acids. Germline CDR1 reads MNHNY; CDR2 reads SVGAGI (reference sequence). Trimming stripped 8 bases from V and 3 bases from J, with 10 bases between. In DNA, the CDR3 is TGTGCCAGCGGTCCGAGAGAAGAGACCCAGTACTTC. It translates to CASGPREETQYF.

This chain links TRBV6-5 with TRBJ1-2; maybe TRBD1 (6 bases). This CDR3 contains 14 residues. Germline CDR1 MNHEY, CDR2 SVGAGI. V shed 6 bases and J shed 2 bases, with 13 bases lying between them. CDR3 loop: CASRRGTLNYGYTF. The DNA of the CDR3 is TGTGCCAGCAGAAGGGGGACCCTAAACTATGGCTACACCTTC.

The chain combines TRBV20-1 with TRBJ2-7; D not certain. Trimming removed 5 bases from V and 3 bases from J, with 11 bases in between. The length of the CDR3 is 12 residues. Germline assignment: CDR1 DFQATT and CDR2 SNEGSKA (reference sequence). The CDR3 spells CSAESTGYEQYF. DNA for the CDR3: TGCAGTGCTGAGTCGACTGGCTACGAGCAGTACTTC.

V and J are TRBV12-3 or TRBV12-4 and TRBJ1-5, with D hard to call. The germline V and J ends were trimmed by 4 bases and 0 bases, with 13 bases remaining between them. This CDR3 region has 16 residues. CDR3 loop: CASSSLGSVSNQPQHF. The DNA for the CDR3 is TGTGCCAGCAGTTCCTTGGGATCTGTTAGCAATCAGCCCCAGCATTTT.

This clonotype was counted only a few times. The genes are TRBV2 and TRBJ2-4; D unclear. The V gene lost 1 base and the J gene lost 13 bases, with 8 bases spanning the gap. Germline-derived CDR1 and CDR2 are SNHLY and FYNNEI. The CDR3 covers 11 residues. In DNA form, the CDR3 reads TGTGCCAGCAGTGAAGAGGCTAGGCAGTACTTC. The encoded protein is CASSEEARQYF.

At least ten counts were recorded for this clonotype. The V call is TRBV29-1, the J call TRBJ2-7, with D unresolved. CDR3 length equals 14 residues. CDR1 and CDR2 from the germline V gene are SQVTM and ANQGSEA. Trimming cost V 1 base and J 1 base, with 11 bases left between them. CDR3 bases: TGCAGCGTTGAAGGGGAAAACCCTTCCTACGAGCAGTACTTC. Translated, it gives CSVEGENPSYEQYF.

The chain combines TRBV12-3 or TRBV12-4 with TRBJ2-5; the D is unclear. Deletions cut 10 bases from V and 5 bases from J, with 11 bases between. The CDR3 totals 11 residues. CDR3 sequence: CATSIGETQYF. In DNA form, the CDR3 reads TGTGCCACCTCAATCGGGGAGACCCAGTACTTC.

The chain carries TRBV3-1 and TRBJ2-7; 7 positions match TRBD2. Germline loops: CDR1 LGHDT, CDR2 YNNKEL (reference sequence). J gave up 5 bases and V 1 base, and 8 bases lay outside the gene matches. This CDR3 has 15 amino acids. The CDR3 loop is CASSQVQRAGNEQYF. The CDR3 DNA follows: TGTGCCAGCAGCCAAGTTCAACGAGCGGGAAACGAGCAGTACTTC.

This CDR3 is CASSLEDYSLAKNIQYF. CDR3 nucleotide sequence: TGTGCCAGCAGCTTAGAAGACTACAGTCTAGCCAAAAACATTCAGTACTTC. V gene TRBV7-9 combines with J gene TRBJ2-4; D is perhaps TRBD2 (5 bases). V dropped 1 base and J dropped 0 bases, with 13 bases sitting between them. The CDR3 loop spans 17 amino acids. Germline V CDR1 and CDR2: SEHNR, FQNEAQ (reference sequence).

The V call is TRBV4-2, the J call TRBJ2-5, with D possibly called TRBD1 or TRBD2 (5 bases each). With 4 bases removed from V and 9 bases from J, the gap between germline ends came to 12 bases. Germline values: CDR1 LGHNA, CDR2 YNFKEQ. The CDR3 loop spans 12 amino acids. The CDR3 sequence: CASSRGEGAQYF. For the CDR3, the DNA is TGTGCCAGCAGCCGGGGCGAGGGAGCCCAGTACTTC.